Each of the 28 T cell receptor beta chains below was sequenced from the same sample in a study of T-cell reconstitution after alpha-beta-depleted transplantation in children. During its preparation, the TCRbeta library received unique molecular identifiers. TCRdb passed the PCR reads through MiXCR, listing each CDR3 protein once. Seen here are fewer than 250,000 distinct CDR3 sequences, approximately 17% observed once, and the top ten hold about two fifths. The material was PBMCs, mostly from graft donor cells, obtained 360 days after TCRalphabeta/CD19-depleted stem cell transplant. Every receptor here comes from a male patient between 2 and 9 years old who had a stem cell transplant for acute lymphoblastic leukemia, so the T cells may come from the graft donor.

The J gene is TRBJ1-5, the V gene TRBV18; TRBD1 is a possible D gene (5 bases). This CDR3 is built from 16 residues. CDR1 and CDR2 from the germline V gene are KGHSH and LQKENI. Trimming took off 3 bases at V and 5 bases at J, with 17 bases between the two ends. The CDR3 protein is CASSPRGTSDYQPQHF. CDR3 in DNA: TGTGCCAGCTCACCTCGGGGGACTTCGGACTATCAGCCCCAGCATTTT.

In this sample, this clonotype turned up a few times. The chain joins TRBV6-5 to TRBJ2-1, with 9 bases that match TRBD1. After removal of 2 bases from V and 2 bases from J, the junction contained 7 bases not matched to a gene. CDR3 length: 17 amino acids. Germline V gene sequence: CDR1 MNHEY, CDR2 SVGAGI. The CDR3 loop reads CASSYLGGQGTYNEQFF. CDR3 sequence (DNA): TGTGCCAGCAGTTACCTTGGGGGACAGGGAACCTACAATGAGCAGTTCTTC.

This clonotype was observed a handful of times. V gene TRBV18 combines with J gene TRBJ1-1; D remains ambiguous. The CDR3 totals 12 residues. V lost 4 bases to trimming and J lost 6 bases, with 9 bases between them. The germline gives CDR1 KGHSH, CDR2 LQKENI. This CDR3 reads CASSLMDSEAFF. The CDR3 DNA is TGTGCCAGCTCACTTATGGACTCTGAAGCTTTCTTT.

The chain is built from TRBV6-2 or TRBV6-3 and TRBJ2-7, with D possibly called TRBD1 or TRBD2 (5 bases each). The CDR3 covers 14 residues. CDR1 and CDR2 (germline): MNHEY, SVGEGT. V lost 0 bases and J lost 2, with 8 bases in between. The CDR3 DNA is TGTGCCAGCAGTTACTCTGGGGGAACCTACGAGCAGTACTTC. The encoded protein is CASSYSGGTYEQYF.

This chain joins TRBV29-1 and TRBJ1-4; D perhaps matches TRBD1 (5 bases). The CDR3 has 13 amino acids. Germline loops: CDR1 SQVTM, CDR2 ANQGSEA. Trimming took off 4 bases at V and 7 bases at J, with 13 bases between the two ends. The CDR3 loop is CSVAAGKGEKLFF. Written as DNA, the CDR3 is TGCAGCGTTGCGGCAGGGAAGGGTGAAAAACTGTTTTTT.

This sequence joins TRBV5-5 and TRBJ2-1; TRBD1 might be the D (6 bases). Germline assignment: CDR1 SGHKS and CDR2 YYEKEE (reference sequence). The CDR3 is 15 residues long. With 4 bases removed from V and 8 bases from J, the gap between germline ends came to 19 bases. For the CDR3, the DNA is TGTGCCAGCAGCCTTGCGCACAGGGCGAGCGATGAGCAGTTCTTC. Translation gives CASSLAHRASDEQFF.

This clonotype has only a few counts. This sequence joins TRBV27 and TRBJ2-1, with D perhaps given as TRBD1 or TRBD2 (5 bases each). Germline V gene lookup returns CDR1 MNHEY and CDR2 SMNVEV (reference sequence). Trimming shortened V by 8 bases and J by 4 bases, and 15 bases separated the two germline ends. The CDR3 totals 14 residues. The CDR3 coding sequence is TGTGCCAGCCGATCGGGACGTCGATACAATGAGCAGTTCTTC. This encodes CASRSGRRYNEQFF.

This clonotype was recorded only once. This chain joins TRBV5-6 and TRBJ1-5; 8 bases are shared with TRBD1. CDR1 and CDR2 from the germline V gene are SGHDT and YYEEEE. This CDR3 region has 18 residues. V was clipped by 8 bases and J by 0 bases; unmatched bases: 16. CDR3 in amino acids: CASTPRTGNFLSNQPQHF. CDR3 nucleotides: TGTGCCAGTACCCCTCGGACAGGGAATTTCCTTAGCAATCAGCCCCAGCATTTT.

This clonotype was seen only a few times. This rearrangement joins TRBV6-1 to TRBJ2-7; 9 nucleotides align to TRBD1. Germline assignment: CDR1 MNHNS and CDR2 SASEGT. There are 14 residues in the CDR3. V shed 5 bases, J shed 6 bases, and the junction held 8 bases outside the gene matches. The CDR3 here is CASSPGTGFIEQYF. The CDR3 DNA reads TGTGCCAGCAGTCCCGGGACAGGGTTCATCGAGCAGTACTTC.

The chain recombines TRBV12-3 or TRBV12-4 with TRBJ2-1; a weak D match, TRBD2 (6 bases). The CDR3 has 15 amino acids. V was cut by 3 bases and J by 6 bases, with 15 bases left in between. Here the CDR3 DNA reads TGTGCCAGCAGTTTCCGGGACTCCTCTTCCAATGAGCAGTTCTTC. It translates to CASSFRDSSSNEQFF.

This clonotype occurred a few times. The chain recombines TRBV5-1 with TRBJ1-1, with D unclear. Trimming took 0 bases from V and 8 from J, leaving 8 bases between them. Germline V lookup: CDR1 SGHRS, CDR2 YFSETQ. The CDR3 has 12 residues. CDR3 DNA: TGCGCCAGCAGCTTGGCCGGGCAGGAAGCTTTCTTT. This translates into CASSLAGQEAFF. Together with reference TRBV5-1 and TRBJ1-1, the CDR3 gives the full variable domain: KAGVTQTPRYLIKTRGQQVTLSCSPISGHRSVSWYQQTPGQGLQFLFEYFSETQRNKGNFPGRFSGRQFSNSRSEMNVSTLELGDSALYLCASSLAGQEAFFGQGTRLTVV.

The chain links TRBV3-1 to TRBJ2-6, with D possibly being TRBD1 or TRBD2 (5 bases each). Germline loops: CDR1 LGHDT, CDR2 YNNKEL (reference sequence). The germline V and J ends were trimmed by 5 bases and 0 bases, with 8 bases remaining between them. This CDR3 region has 15 residues. The CDR3 coding sequence is TGTGCCAGCAGCAGGGACCACTCTGGGGCCAACGTCCTGACTTTC. Protein: CASSRDHSGANVLTF. Variable domain in full (rest from reference TRBV3-1 and TRBJ2-6): DTAVSQTPKYLVTQMGNDKSIKCEQNLGHDTMYWYKQDSKKFLKIMFSYNNKELIINETVPNRFSPKSPDKAHLNLHINSLELGDSAVYFCASSRDHSGANVLTFGAGSRLTVL.

This clonotype was observed a handful of times. The gene calls are TRBV5-1 and TRBJ1-1; 11 bases agree with TRBD1. V gave up 4 bases and J gave up 0 bases; unmatched junction bases: 5. The CDR3 length is 16 residues. The germline gives CDR1 SGHRS, CDR2 YFSETQ. The CDR3 protein is CASSRTGGSMNTEAFF. The DNA for the CDR3 is TGCGCCAGCAGCAGGACAGGGGGCTCCATGAACACTGAAGCTTTCTTT.

The J gene is TRBJ2-1, the V gene TRBV28; 7 bases align to TRBD2. Germline lookup yields CDR1 MDHEN and CDR2 SYDVKM. The length of the CDR3 is 15 residues. The trim removed 2 bases at V and 0 bases at J, leaving 1 base unmatched. This chain's CDR3 is CASSLLADSYNEQFF. For the CDR3, the DNA is TGTGCCAGCAGTTTACTAGCGGACTCCTACAATGAGCAGTTCTTC.

This clonotype was counted only a few times. V gene TRBV29-1 combines with J gene TRBJ2-5; TRBD2 agrees at 8 bases. This CDR3 comprises 12 residues. Per the germline V gene, CDR1 is SQVTM and CDR2 is ANQGSEA. V shed 6 bases and J 5 bases; nucleotides not matched to a gene: 5. The CDR3 protein is CSVTGREETQYF. The CDR3, as DNA: TGCAGCGTCACCGGGAGGGAGGAGACCCAGTACTTC.

This clonotype was recorded at least ten times. The chain carries TRBV7-8 and TRBJ1-3, with D unresolved. CDR1 SGHVS and CDR2 FQNEAQ come from the germline V gene. The V end lost 5 bases, the J end lost 0 bases, and 11 bases lay between the germline ends. The length of the CDR3 is 15 residues. CDR3 DNA sequence: TGTGCCAGCAGCCTTATGGGGAGCTCTGGAAACACCATATATTTT. Amino acids: CASSLMGSSGNTIYF.

This clonotype was recorded many times. This sequence joins TRBV7-2 and TRBJ1-1; D remains unclear. The CDR3 spans 15 residues. Germline V gene data show CDR1 as SGHTA and CDR2 as FQGNSA. The ends were cut back, 6 bases at V and 0 bases at J, with 14 bases in the middle. The CDR3, as DNA: TGTGCCAGCAGACTCGGGCGTTTAATGAACACTGAAGCTTTCTTT. It translates to CASRLGRLMNTEAFF.

The gene calls are TRBV4-3 and TRBJ2-7, with D possibly TRBD1 on 6 matching bases. The V gene lost 3 bases and the J gene lost 7 bases, with 16 bases spanning the gap. The CDR3 consists of 14 residues. In germline, CDR1 is LGHNA, CDR2 YSLEER. CDR3 loop: CASSQGTPQREQYF. The DNA for the CDR3 is TGCGCCAGCAGCCAGGGGACACCCCAACGGGAGCAGTACTTC.

This sequence joins TRBV3-1 and TRBJ2-1; TRBD1 or TRBD2 may be the D gene (5 bases each). Trimming removed 0 bases at V and 10 bases at J, with 19 bases between. CDR1 is LGHDT, CDR2 YNNKEL, per germline (reference sequence). There are 16 residues in the CDR3. The CDR3 loop is CASSQDPPIGRDEQFF. The DNA of the CDR3 is TGTGCCAGCAGCCAAGATCCACCGATTGGTAGGGACGAGCAGTTCTTC.

This clonotype has a count of ten or more. V is TRBV12-3 or TRBV12-4 and J is TRBJ2-2, with no clear D. Trimming shortened V by 4 bases and J by 5 bases, and 8 bases separated the two germline ends. The CDR3 runs 13 residues. In DNA, the CDR3 is TGTGCCAGCAGTTCCCTAGGGACCGGGGAGCTGTTTTTT. Encoded protein: CASSSLGTGELFF.

In its sample, this clonotype was seen a few times. The CDR3 reads CASSAYGGAYEQYF. DNA for the CDR3: TGTGCCAGCAGCGCCTACGGGGGGGCCTACGAGCAGTACTTC. This sequence joins TRBV9 and TRBJ2-7; 8 bases agree with TRBD2. With 3 bases clipped from V and 2 bases from J, the junction kept 4 bases outside the gene matches. Germline V gene data show CDR1 as SGDLS and CDR2 as YYNGEE. The CDR3 is 14 residues long.

This clonotype was seen only a few times. The chain uses TRBV7-2 and TRBJ2-1; 14 bases line up with TRBD2. The V gene end was trimmed by 5 bases and the J gene end by 9 bases; junction bases not matched to a gene: 9. The CDR3 is 16 residues long. The V gene's germline CDR1 is SGHTA and CDR2 FQGNSA. Here the CDR3 DNA reads TGTGCCAGCAGCCCCGGGACTAGCGGGAGACTAGGTGAGCAGTTCTTC. Its protein is CASSPGTSGRLGEQFF.

The V call is TRBV18, the J call TRBJ1-2, with D maybe TRBD1 (5 bases). With 3 bases removed from V and 4 bases from J, the gap between germline ends came to 15 bases. The germline V gene encodes CDR1 KGHSH and CDR2 LQKENI. The CDR3 runs to 15 residues. Here the CDR3 DNA reads TGTGCCAGCTCACCTATGAGGCCGGGGGGCTATGGCTACACCTTC. This translates into CASSPMRPGGYGYTF.

The chain employs TRBV10-3 and TRBJ2-5, with 9 nucleotides matching TRBD1. Germline V CDR1 and CDR2: ENHRY, SYGVKD. J lost 5 bases, V lost 2 bases, and 6 bases had no gene match. The CDR3 covers 15 residues. The CDR3 DNA follows: TGTGCCATCAGTGAGGGACAGGGGAGATTGGAGACCCAGTACTTC. It translates to CAISEGQGRLETQYF.

J is TRBJ2-1 and V is TRBV7-9; the match to TRBD1 covers 9 bases. This CDR3 comprises 14 residues. The V gene end was trimmed by 5 bases and the J gene end by 4 bases; junction bases not matched to a gene: 3. Germline V gives CDR1 SEHNR, CDR2 FQNEAQ (reference sequence). DNA of the CDR3: TGTGCCAGCAGCCGGACAGGGGAATACAATGAGCAGTTCTTC. Its translation: CASSRTGEYNEQFF.

The chain has TRBV11-2 and TRBJ2-5; D is tentatively TRBD1 or TRBD2 (6 bases each). Trimming took 5 bases from V and 5 from J, leaving 12 bases between them. Germline assignment: CDR1 SGHAT and CDR2 FQNNGV. The CDR3 spans 13 residues. The DNA of the CDR3 is TGTGCCAGCAGCGGAGGGGGTTGGGAGACCCAGTACTTC. It is translated as CASSGGGWETQYF.

The chain is built from TRBV20-1 and TRBJ1-5; 10 bases are shared with TRBD1. The germline CDR1 and CDR2 sequences are DFQATT and SNEGSKA (reference sequence). V lost 1 base and J lost 2; bases outside the gene matches: 8. The CDR3 is 17 residues long. This chain's CDR3 is CSARAGQGRGGNQPQHF. CDR3 nucleotide sequence: TGCAGTGCTAGAGCGGGACAGGGGCGCGGAGGCAATCAGCCCCAGCATTTT.

In this sample, this clonotype turned up a few times. The J gene is TRBJ1-1, the V gene TRBV6-1; D uncertain. CDR3 length equals 14 residues. The V gene's germline CDR1 is MNHNS and CDR2 SASEGT. Deletions cut 2 bases from V and 1 base from J, with 8 bases between. CDR3 residues: CASSEFRRNTEAFF. CDR3 nucleotide sequence: TGTGCCAGCAGTGAATTCCGGAGGAACACTGAAGCTTTCTTT.